This TCR beta chain derives from a study of T cell responses to AZD1222 COVID-19 vaccine. In regard to this clone: Its antigen is as yet unknown.

Assay: immunoSEQ multiplex PCR; the TCRdb copy retains only in-frame clones and omits some. The sample lists 140,000 or so clones, around nine tenths occurring once. This CDR3 has 14 residues. The V and J ends lost 1 base and 4 bases respectively, with 10 bases between them. From germline, CDR1 is LNHDA and CDR2 SQIVND (reference sequence). Study-level findings and limits: Spike regions recognized by vaccine-associated CD4 TCRs spanned the protein, led by 160-218 and 743-854. Baseline serostatus was positive in only 5 to 7 AZD1222 recipients. Females outnumbered males among donors, who were mostly white British; clonal diversity was possibly underestimated.

The V gene is TRBV19, the J gene TRBJ1-1, with D maybe TRBD1 (5 bases). The receptor comes from an adult in good health. The sequencing here drew on peripheral blood, taken on day 0 of AZD1222 vaccination. The CDR3 here is CASSIAATATEAFF. The CDR3 region has the DNA TGTGCCAGTAGTATAGCGGCGACAGCCACTGAAGCTTTCTTT.